These 3 T cell receptor beta chains came from one sample sequenced in a study of pediatric ulcerative colitis. During colonoscopy, one to two rectal pinch biopsies were collected. Measured with immunoSEQ multiplex PCR; TCRdb has only the in-frame clones, and not every one. Of more than 9,000 clones listed, 75% to 85% are singletons. The sample consisted of gut tissue. Receptor source: a girl under 18 who was a control in a study of pediatric ulcerative colitis.

This CDR3 reads CASSVGTGQVNTEAFF. In nucleotides, the CDR3 is TGTGCCAGCAGCGTAGGAACTGGACAGGTGAACACTGAAGCTTTCTTT. The V gene is TRBV9, the J gene TRBJ1-1, with 7 bases fitting TRBD1. Trimming at V came to 0 bases and at J to 0 bases, leaving 5 bases not matched to a gene. This CDR3 has 16 amino acids. CDR1 SGDLS and CDR2 YYNGEE come from the germline V gene.

The chain uses TRBV5-4 and TRBJ2-5; D gene unclear. Trimming removed 0 bases at V and 4 bases at J, with 7 bases between. CDR1 SGHNT and CDR2 YYREEE come from the germline V gene (reference sequence). The CDR3 runs to 13 residues. The CDR3 loop reads CASSLDIVETQYF. DNA for the CDR3: TGTGCCAGCAGCTTGGATATAGTAGAGACCCAGTACTTC.

The chain has TRBV28 and TRBJ2-1; a possible D gene is TRBD2 (7 bases). This CDR3 has 16 residues. The germline gives CDR1 MDHEN, CDR2 SYDVKM. Between the trimmed V and J ends, which lost 2 bases and 4 bases, there was a span of 15 bases. The CDR3 reads CASSLPGGGGYNEQFF. The CDR3 DNA reads as TGTGCCAGCAGTTTACCCGGGGGAGGGGGATACAATGAGCAGTTCTTC.